A selection of T cell receptor beta chains follows, all from one sample in a study of T cell changes during pregnancy in multiple sclerosis. Clones were read by immunoSEQ multiplex PCR, and TCRdb kept only the in-frame ones, dropping some. The sample contains about 74,000 clones, about nine tenths of which appear only once. The material sequenced was peripheral blood, taken after pregnancy. These receptors all come from a female donor in good health, enrolled as a control in a pregnancy study. The CDR3 runs from the conserved cysteine through the conserved F or W. Each record gives: D gene, clone size, J gene, V gene, CDR3 protein, CDR3 DNA. D genes are given only for firm matches. The size entry is marked missing in some rows and otherwise reads once, few, many or a size class.

D gene: TRBD2
clone size: NA
J gene: TRBJ2-7
V gene: TRBV25-1
CDR3 protein: CASSASGATYEQYF
CDR3 DNA: TGTGCCAGCAGTGCTAGCGGAGCCACCTACGAGCAGTACTTC

D gene: TRBD1
clone size: once
J gene: TRBJ2-2
V gene: TRBV4-2
CDR3 protein: CASSTGQGATGELFF
CDR3 DNA: TGTGCCAGCAGCACGGGACAGGGGGCTACCGGGGAGCTGTTTTTT

D gene: NA
clone size: NA
J gene: TRBJ1-1
V gene: TRBV14
CDR3 protein: CASSHWTENTEAFF
CDR3 DNA: TGTGCCAGCAGCCACTGGACAGAGAACACTGAAGCTTTCTTT

D gene: TRBD2
clone size: NA
J gene: TRBJ2-1
V gene: TRBV7-3
CDR3 protein: CASSPSGSSYNEQFF
CDR3 DNA: TGTGCCAGCAGCCCAAGCGGGAGCTCCTACAATGAGCAGTTCTTC

D gene: TRBD2
clone size: NA
J gene: TRBJ2-5
V gene: TRBV5-1
CDR3 protein: CASSSWTSGDQETQYF
CDR3 DNA: TGCGCCAGCAGCTCCTGGACTAGCGGGGACCAAGAGACCCAGTACTTC

D gene: TRBD1
clone size: NA
J gene: TRBJ1-4
V gene: TRBV10-3
CDR3 protein: CAISEEQGAGNEKLFF
CDR3 DNA: TGTGCCATCAGTGAGGAGCAGGGGGCGGGTAATGAAAAACTGTTTTTT

D gene: TRBD1
clone size: NA
J gene: TRBJ1-3
V gene: TRBV7-9
CDR3 protein: CASSYRTGESSGNTIYF
CDR3 DNA: TGTGCCAGCAGCTACCGCACAGGGGAAAGCTCTGGAAACACCATATATTTT

D gene: NA
clone size: NA
J gene: TRBJ2-5
V gene: TRBV6-5
CDR3 protein: CASRYSGQGRPYF
CDR3 DNA: TGTGCCAGCAGATACTCCGGACAAGGACGACCGTACTTC

D gene: NA
clone size: NA
J gene: TRBJ1-1
V gene: TRBV15
CDR3 protein: CATSAPQRVTEAFF
CDR3 DNA: TGTGCCACCAGCGCCCCTCAGAGGGTCACTGAAGCTTTCTTT

D gene: TRBD1
clone size: NA
J gene: TRBJ2-7
V gene: TRBV4-1
CDR3 protein: CASSQLPGQGSSYEQYF
CDR3 DNA: TGCGCCAGCAGCCAATTACCGGGACAGGGATCCTCCTACGAGCAGTACTTC

D gene: TRBD1
clone size: NA
J gene: TRBJ2-1
V gene: TRBV7-9
CDR3 protein: CASSFRDRAFNEQFF
CDR3 DNA: TGTGCCAGCAGCTTTCGGGACAGGGCTTTCAATGAGCAGTTCTTC

D gene: TRBD2
clone size: once
J gene: TRBJ2-1
V gene: TRBV15
CDR3 protein: CATSRDWGTSGRANEQFF
CDR3 DNA: TGTGCCACCAGCAGAGATTGGGGTACTAGCGGGAGGGCCAATGAGCAGTTCTTC

D gene: TRBD2
clone size: NA
J gene: TRBJ2-3
V gene: TRBV28
CDR3 protein: CASSLGGRGTDTQYF
CDR3 DNA: TGTGCCAGCAGTTTAGGCGGGAGAGGCACAGATACGCAGTATTTT

D gene: TRBD1
clone size: few
J gene: TRBJ1-6
V gene: TRBV6-1
CDR3 protein: CASSEKTGLSYNSPLHF
CDR3 DNA: TGTGCCAGCAGTGAGAAGACAGGGTTGTCCTATAATTCACCCCTCCACTTT

D gene: NA
clone size: NA
J gene: TRBJ2-2
V gene: TRBV6-5
CDR3 protein: CASSWDGGGELFF
CDR3 DNA: TGTGCCAGCAGTTGGGACGGGGGAGGGGAGCTGTTTTTT

D gene: TRBD1
clone size: NA
J gene: TRBJ1-1
V gene: TRBV2
CDR3 protein: CASTSGQANTEAFF
CDR3 DNA: TGTGCCAGCACATCAGGACAGGCGAACACTGAAGCTTTCTTT

D gene: NA
clone size: NA
J gene: TRBJ2-3
V gene: TRBV2
CDR3 protein: CASSEHRSSTDTQYF
CDR3 DNA: TGTGCCAGCAGTGAACACAGATCTAGCACAGATACGCAGTATTTT

D gene: NA
clone size: NA
J gene: TRBJ1-1
V gene: TRBV15
CDR3 protein: CATRKLLQGGTEAFF
CDR3 DNA: TGTGCCACCAGGAAACTGTTACAGGGTGGCACTGAAGCTTTCTTT

D gene: TRBD2
clone size: NA
J gene: TRBJ2-7
V gene: TRBV7-9
CDR3 protein: CASSSPLAGGSHEQYF
CDR3 DNA: TGTGCCAGCAGCTCCCCTCTAGCGGGAGGATCCCACGAGCAGTACTTC

D gene: NA
clone size: NA
J gene: TRBJ2-1
V gene: TRBV5-4
CDR3 protein: CASSLGGGRHNEQFF
CDR3 DNA: TGTGCCAGCAGCTTGGGTGGGGGCCGTCACAATGAGCAGTTCTTC

D gene: TRBD1
clone size: NA
J gene: TRBJ2-1
V gene: TRBV5-1
CDR3 protein: CASSPRTGPYNEQFF
CDR3 DNA: TGCGCCAGCAGCCCCAGGACAGGCCCCTACAATGAGCAGTTCTTC

D gene: NA
clone size: NA
J gene: TRBJ1-1
V gene: TRBV28
CDR3 protein: CASSWGGNTEAFF
CDR3 DNA: TGTGCCAGCAGTTGGGGGGGGAACACTGAAGCTTTCTTT

D gene: NA
clone size: NA
J gene: TRBJ2-7
V gene: TRBV6-6
CDR3 protein: CASWGGTYEQYF
CDR3 DNA: TGTGCCAGCTGGGGCGGAACCTACGAGCAGTACTTC

D gene: NA
clone size: NA
J gene: TRBJ1-3
V gene: TRBV6-6
CDR3 protein: CASSYSYAGSGNTIYF
CDR3 DNA: TGTGCCAGCAGTTACTCGTATGCCGGCTCTGGAAACACCATATATTTT

D gene: TRBD1
clone size: NA
J gene: TRBJ2-2
V gene: TRBV18
CDR3 protein: CASSPGQGNTGELFF
CDR3 DNA: TGTGCCAGCTCACCGGGACAGGGGAACACCGGGGAGCTGTTTTTT

D gene: TRBD1
clone size: NA
J gene: TRBJ2-2
V gene: TRBV11-3
CDR3 protein: CASSYRGGELFF
CDR3 DNA: TGTGCCAGCAGCTACAGGGGGGGGGAGCTGTTTTTT

D gene: NA
clone size: NA
J gene: TRBJ2-7
V gene: TRBV11-3
CDR3 protein: CASSLTPSYEQYF
CDR3 DNA: TGTGCCAGCAGCTTAACTCCTTCCTACGAGCAGTACTTC

D gene: NA
clone size: NA
J gene: TRBJ2-1
V gene: TRBV5-6
CDR3 protein: CASSFDLLSYNEQFF
CDR3 DNA: TGTGCCAGCAGCTTCGACTTACTCTCCTACAATGAGCAGTTCTTC

D gene: TRBD1
clone size: once
J gene: TRBJ2-6
V gene: TRBV27
CDR3 protein: CASSSIDRGSGANVLTF
CDR3 DNA: TGTGCCAGCAGTTCCATTGACAGGGGCTCTGGGGCCAACGTCCTGACTTTC

D gene: NA
clone size: NA
J gene: TRBJ1-6
V gene: TRBV6-1
CDR3 protein: CASSETRINSPLHF
CDR3 DNA: TGTGCCAGCAGTGAGACACGGATAAATTCACCCCTCCACTTT

D gene: NA
clone size: NA
J gene: TRBJ2-7
V gene: TRBV30
CDR3 protein: CAWSKSRLEQYF
CDR3 DNA: TGTGCCTGGAGTAAATCCAGACTCGAGCAGTACTTC

D gene: NA
clone size: NA
J gene: TRBJ1-2
V gene: TRBV18
CDR3 protein: CASSPTAEGTNYGYTF
CDR3 DNA: TGTGCCAGCTCACCGACCGCCGAGGGCACTAACTATGGCTACACCTTC

D gene: TRBD1
clone size: NA
J gene: TRBJ2-6
V gene: TRBV7-3
CDR3 protein: CASSYDRDGANVLTF
CDR3 DNA: TGTGCCAGCAGCTATGACAGGGATGGGGCCAACGTCCTGACTTTC

D gene: NA
clone size: NA
J gene: TRBJ1-1
V gene: TRBV4-1
CDR3 protein: CASSQDRRVTNTEAFF
CDR3 DNA: TGCGCCAGCAGCCAAGATAGGAGGGTTACGAACACTGAAGCTTTCTTT

D gene: TRBD2
clone size: once
J gene: TRBJ2-5
V gene: TRBV5-1
CDR3 protein: CASSELAAPQETQYF
CDR3 DNA: TGCGCCAGCAGCGAACTAGCGGCACCCCAAGAGACCCAGTACTTC

D gene: TRBD2
clone size: NA
J gene: TRBJ2-1
V gene: TRBV28
CDR3 protein: CASTLAGGGNEQFF
CDR3 DNA: TGTGCCAGCACTCTAGCGGGAGGGGGCAATGAGCAGTTCTTC

D gene: TRBD1
clone size: NA
J gene: TRBJ1-4
V gene: TRBV19
CDR3 protein: CASSGSGQLNEKLFF
CDR3 DNA: TGTGCCAGTAGCGGGTCGGGACAGCTTAATGAAAAACTGTTTTTT

D gene: NA
clone size: NA
J gene: TRBJ2-7
V gene: TRBV7-2
CDR3 protein: CASSLAAGTYEQYF
CDR3 DNA: TGTGCCAGCAGCTTAGCTGCGGGCACCTACGAGCAGTACTTC

D gene: NA
clone size: NA
J gene: TRBJ1-5
V gene: TRBV7-9
CDR3 protein: CASSLEGVNQPQHF
CDR3 DNA: TGTGCCAGCAGCTTAGAAGGGGTTAATCAGCCCCAGCATTTT

D gene: NA
clone size: once
J gene: TRBJ1-4
V gene: TRBV4-1
CDR3 protein: CASSQDPAGYEKLFF
CDR3 DNA: TGCGCCAGCAGCCAAGACCCGGCAGGGTACGAAAAACTGTTTTTT

D gene: TRBD2
clone size: NA
J gene: TRBJ2-1
V gene: TRBV19
CDR3 protein: CASSSSSGDYNEQFF
CDR3 DNA: TGTGCCAGTAGTAGTTCGAGCGGGGACTACAATGAGCAGTTCTTC

D gene: NA
clone size: NA
J gene: TRBJ1-1
V gene: TRBV11-2
CDR3 protein: CASSLDLWSTNTEAFF
CDR3 DNA: TGTGCCAGCAGCTTAGATTTGTGGTCCACAAACACTGAAGCTTTCTTT

D gene: NA
clone size: NA
J gene: TRBJ1-5
V gene: TRBV28
CDR3 protein: CATARAPMPQHF
CDR3 DNA: TGTGCCACCGCAAGAGCCCCTATGCCCCAGCATTTT

D gene: TRBD2
clone size: NA
J gene: TRBJ2-5
V gene: TRBV5-1
CDR3 protein: CASRLAETQYF
CDR3 DNA: TGCGCCAGCCGACTAGCGGAGACCCAGTACTTC

D gene: NA
clone size: NA
J gene: TRBJ1-3
V gene: TRBV28
CDR3 protein: CASLTGSSSGNTIYF
CDR3 DNA: TGTGCCAGCTTGACAGGCTCTTCCTCTGGAAACACCATATATTTT

D gene: NA
clone size: NA
J gene: TRBJ1-6
V gene: TRBV5-5
CDR3 protein: CASRPRDYNSPLHF
CDR3 DNA: TGTGCCAGCAGACCCAGGGACTATAATTCACCCCTCCACTTT

D gene: TRBD1
clone size: NA
J gene: TRBJ2-1
V gene: TRBV29-1
CDR3 protein: CSVSGGLYNEQFF
CDR3 DNA: TGCAGCGTCTCAGGGGGTCTCTACAATGAGCAGTTCTTC

D gene: NA
clone size: NA
J gene: TRBJ2-2
V gene: TRBV11-3
CDR3 protein: CASSLVGLPYGELFF
CDR3 DNA: TGTGCCAGCAGCTTAGTAGGACTGCCCTACGGGGAGCTGTTTTTT

D gene: NA
clone size: once
J gene: TRBJ2-7
V gene: TRBV5-1
CDR3 protein: CASSLGAAYEQYF
CDR3 DNA: TGCGCCAGCAGCTTGGGGGCAGCCTACGAGCAGTACTTC

D gene: TRBD2
clone size: once
J gene: TRBJ2-1
V gene: TRBV15
CDR3 protein: CATEGPPGTSGRASYNEQFF
CDR3 DNA: TGTGCCACCGAGGGGCCCCCGGGGACTAGCGGGAGAGCCTCCTACAATGAGCAGTTCTTC